These 28 T cell receptor beta chains originate from one sample sequenced in a study of identical twins. Using its own MiXCR run on the 5' RACE reads, TCRdb lists one record per CDR3 protein. The data show 150,000 or so distinct CDR3 sequences, roughly 3.5% seen once. Source material: memory T cells sorted from blood. These receptor sequences come from a young man in good health.

The sample holds many counts of this clonotype. The rearrangement links TRBV29-1 to TRBJ2-3, with a weak D call TRBD2 (5 bases). V was shortened by 4 bases and J by 0 bases, with 11 bases between the two germline ends. This CDR3 spans 14 amino acids. CDR1 and CDR2 (germline): SQVTM, ANQGSEA. CDR3 sequence reads: CSVVSAASTDTQYF. The CDR3 DNA is TGCAGCGTTGTTTCAGCGGCGAGCACAGATACGCAGTATTTT.

This clonotype was recorded at least ten times. The rearrangement links TRBV4-2 to TRBJ2-4; D may be TRBD1 (6 bases). The germline V gene encodes CDR1 LGHNA and CDR2 YNFKEQ. This CDR3 region has 15 residues. The V end lost 4 bases, the J end lost 5 bases, and 15 bases lay between the germline ends. Here the CDR3 DNA reads TGTGCCAGCAGCCTCCGTTTGGGGGCAGAAAACATTCAGTACTTC. Translation gives CASSLRLGAENIQYF.

This clonotype was observed at least ten times. The genes are TRBV6-1 and TRBJ2-1; the D is unclear. V lost 6 bases and J lost 4, with 13 bases in between. Germline CDR1 and CDR2: MNHNS and SASEGT. The CDR3 has 14 amino acids. Here the CDR3 reads CASRPESYYNEQFF. CDR3 nucleotides: TGTGCCAGCAGGCCCGAGTCGTATTACAATGAGCAGTTCTTC.

In its sample, this clonotype was seen many times. The chain carries TRBV4-3 and TRBJ2-1, with D perhaps being TRBD1 or TRBD2 (5 bases each). The CDR3 covers 14 residues. V was shortened by 1 base and J by 9 bases, with 13 bases between the two germline ends. CDR1 LGHNA and CDR2 YSLEER come from the germline V gene. The CDR3 loop is CASSQVRGAGEQFF. CDR3 nucleotide sequence: TGCGCCAGCAGCCAAGTCAGAGGGGCAGGTGAGCAGTTCTTC.

This clonotype was recorded at least ten times. This chain links TRBV6-1 with TRBJ1-5; D is possibly TRBD1 (5 bases). Germline assignment: CDR1 MNHNS and CDR2 SASEGT. The CDR3 runs 15 residues. Between the trimmed V and J ends, which lost 1 base and 0 bases, there was a span of 7 bases. CDR3 nucleotide sequence: TGTGCCAGCAGTGAAGGAGGGGTTAGCAATCAGCCCCAGCATTTT. Translating gives CASSEGGVSNQPQHF.

The chain couples TRBV7-2 to TRBJ1-1; D is possibly TRBD1 (6 bases). This CDR3 contains 14 residues. V lost 5 bases and J 8 bases, leaving 18 bases between the germline ends. Germline V gene data show CDR1 as SGHTA and CDR2 as FQGNSA. The CDR3 DNA follows: TGTGCCAGCAGCCGGGAATCAGGGGTTCCCGAAGCTTTCTTT. Translating gives CASSRESGVPEAFF.

Of note for this clonotype: Possible read error: a much larger clone is one base away. Since the CDR3 does not end with the conserved phenylalanine or tryptophan, this likely comes from a read error. V is TRBV20-1 and J is TRBJ2-1, with D possibly being TRBD2 (6 bases). This CDR3 contains 16 residues. Germline V lookup: CDR1 DFQATT, CDR2 SNEGSKA (reference sequence). The ends were cut back, 6 bases at V and 0 bases at J, with 18 bases in the middle. As DNA, the CDR3 is TGCAGTGCACCCCCCTTTCGGGAGAGCTCCTACAATGAGCAGTTCTGC. Translation gives CSAPPFRESSYNEQFC.

This clonotype was observed many times. This chain links TRBV7-8 with TRBJ2-3; 8 bases fit TRBD1. Per the germline V gene, CDR1 is SGHVS and CDR2 is FQNEAQ. V trimming: 2 bases; J trimming: 4 bases; junction bases outside the gene matches: 8. This CDR3 has 16 amino acids. The CDR3 reads CASSLKDRVGPDTQYF. CDR3 DNA: TGTGCCAGCAGCTTAAAGGACAGGGTAGGGCCAGATACGCAGTATTTT.

In the case of this clonotype: A much more abundant neighbour one base away suggests this may be a read error. The genes are TRBV7-2 and TRBJ1-6; 7 positions match TRBD1. This CDR3 contains 14 residues. CDR1 SGHTA and CDR2 FQGNSA come from the germline V gene. CDR3 residues: CASTNRGEYSPLYF. DNA of the CDR3: TGTGCCAGCACAAACAGGGGAGAATATTCACCCCTCTACTTT.

This clonotype was picked up many times. This rearrangement joins TRBV2 to TRBJ2-1; D is ambiguous. Germline values: CDR1 SNHLY, CDR2 FYNNEI. V was cut by 8 bases and J by 7 bases, with 24 bases left in between. This CDR3 region has 16 residues. As DNA, the CDR3 is TGTGCCAGCGGGGTCCCTAAGGCCCAGCTGGTTAATGAGCAGTTCTTC. Amino acids: CASGVPKAQLVNEQFF.

This rearrangement joins TRBV28 to TRBJ2-1; a possible D gene is TRBD1 (5 bases). CDR3 length: 11 amino acids. CDR1 MDHEN and CDR2 SYDVKM come from the germline V gene. The V end was cut by 5 bases, the J end by 11 bases, with 10 bases between. CDR3 in amino acids: CASSRSDKQFF. The CDR3 DNA reads as TGTGCCAGCAGTCGGTCGGACAAGCAGTTCTTC.

This clonotype has a handful of counts. For the CDR3, the DNA is TGTGCCAGCATCTACAACAGGGACTCTGGAAACACCATATATTTT. Encoded protein: CASIYNRDSGNTIYF. The V and J genes are TRBV6-2 or TRBV6-3 and TRBJ1-3; TRBD1 might be the D (6 bases). Deletions cut 7 bases from V and 0 bases from J, with 13 bases between. The V gene's germline CDR1 is MNHEY and CDR2 SVGEGT. The CDR3 length is 15 residues.

The rearrangement links TRBV7-2 to TRBJ2-7; D unresolved. V dropped 1 base and J dropped 9 bases, with 13 bases sitting between them. This CDR3 is built from 13 residues. Germline V CDR1 and CDR2: SGHTA, FQGNSA. Here the CDR3 DNA reads TGTGCCAGCAGCTTAGTCGCTGGGAACAGGCAGTACTTC. This codes for CASSLVAGNRQYF.

This clonotype was found many times. The CDR3 coding sequence is TGTGCCAGCAGTAGACCCGAGGACAGTAGCAATCAGCCCCAGCATTTT. Protein sequence: CASSRPEDSSNQPQHF. The chain uses TRBV12-3 or TRBV12-4 and TRBJ1-5, with D tentatively TRBD1 (6 bases). V shed 5 bases and J shed 0 bases, with 14 bases lying between them. The CDR3 loop spans 16 amino acids.

Ten or more counts support this clonotype. The J gene is TRBJ1-2, the V gene TRBV7-2, with TRBD1 matching 7 bases. The CDR3 length is 16 residues. The germline V gene has CDR1 SGHTA and CDR2 FQGNSA. Germline trimming cut 5 bases from V and 4 bases from J; bases unmatched to any gene: 13. The CDR3 region is CASSQGRDSRSYGYTF. DNA of the CDR3: TGTGCCAGCAGCCAAGGCCGGGACAGCCGATCCTATGGCTACACCTTC.

This clonotype was counted ten times or more. V gene TRBV5-1 combines with J gene TRBJ2-2, with 9 bases matching TRBD1. There are 14 residues in the CDR3. V gave up 4 bases and J gave up 4 bases; unmatched junction bases: 2. Germline-derived CDR1 and CDR2 are SGHRS and YFSETQ. CDR3 protein: CASSAQGATGELFF. The CDR3 bases are TGCGCCAGCAGCGCACAGGGGGCCACCGGGGAGCTGTTTTTT.

This clonotype was observed at least ten times. The CDR3 DNA reads TGTGCCAGCAGTTTATCAAAGTTCGCGAACACCGGGGAGCTGTTTTTT. Its protein product is CASSLSKFANTGELFF. The chain is built from TRBV28 and TRBJ2-2; D not certain. The V and J ends lost 1 base and 0 bases respectively, with 9 bases between them. Germline V lookup: CDR1 MDHEN, CDR2 SYDVKM. This CDR3 is built from 16 residues.

This clonotype was recorded many times. The V gene is TRBV5-6, the J gene TRBJ2-3, with D unclear. V lost 3 bases, J lost 2 bases, and 10 bases lay in between. The CDR3 covers 14 residues. Germline V gene lookup returns CDR1 SGHDT and CDR2 YYEEEE. The CDR3 protein is CASSSPGDTDTQYF. The CDR3 DNA sequence: TGTGCCAGCAGCTCCCCCGGTGACACAGATACGCAGTATTTT.

This clonotype has ten or more counts. The J gene is TRBJ2-2, the V gene TRBV5-1; D ambiguous. The CDR3 is 16 residues long. The germline V and J ends were trimmed by 1 base and 0 bases, with 10 bases remaining between them. Germline assignment: CDR1 SGHRS and CDR2 YFSETQ. CDR3 residues: CASSLFGASNTGELFF. The CDR3, as DNA: TGCGCCAGCAGCTTGTTCGGCGCGTCGAACACCGGGGAGCTGTTTTTT.

This clonotype has a count of ten or more. The chain couples TRBV7-2 to TRBJ2-1; D gene uncertain. Germline lookup yields CDR1 SGHTA and CDR2 FQGNSA. This CDR3 region has 14 residues. Trimming stripped 5 bases from V and 1 base from J, with 9 bases between. The CDR3 protein is CASSRYGSYNEQFF. CDR3 DNA sequence: TGTGCCAGCAGCCGATACGGGTCCTACAATGAGCAGTTCTTC.

The J gene is TRBJ2-2, the V gene TRBV6-5, with D tentatively TRBD1 or TRBD2 (6 bases each). The V end was cut by 6 bases, the J end by 7 bases, with 21 bases between. Germline V gene sequence: CDR1 MNHEY, CDR2 SVGAGI. The length of the CDR3 is 16 residues. The CDR3 protein is CASSYRAFGGIGELFF. The CDR3 DNA follows: TGTGCCAGCAGCTACAGGGCCTTCGGGGGCATCGGGGAGCTGTTTTTT.

This clonotype appeared many times. V is TRBV11-2 and J is TRBJ2-1; D gene unclear. Germline loops: CDR1 SGHAT, CDR2 FQNNGV. V was trimmed by 5 bases and J by 7 bases, leaving 12 bases between them. This CDR3 contains 13 residues. The CDR3 sequence: CASSLGSANEQFF. The CDR3 region has the DNA TGTGCCAGCAGCCTAGGTAGTGCAAATGAGCAGTTCTTC.

This clonotype has ten or more counts. The chain has TRBV5-1 and TRBJ2-1; no definite D call. V gave up 7 bases and J gave up 1 base, with 6 bases separating them. The CDR3 loop spans 12 amino acids. Germline assignment: CDR1 SGHRS and CDR2 YFSETQ. CDR3 residues: CASHGSYNEQFF. The CDR3 nucleotides are TGCGCCAGCCACGGATCCTACAATGAGCAGTTCTTC.

At least ten counts were recorded for this clonotype. This chain connects TRBV3-1 to TRBJ2-7; TRBD2 aligns across 8 bases. Germline CDR1 and CDR2: LGHDT and YNNKEL (reference sequence). V lost 1 base, J lost 3 bases, and 5 bases stayed unmatched. The CDR3 spans 15 residues. The CDR3 spells CASSQGGLAGYEQYF. The CDR3 DNA reads as TGTGCCAGCAGCCAAGGCGGCCTAGCGGGCTACGAGCAGTACTTC.

This clonotype was observed at least ten times. The chain couples TRBV20-1 to TRBJ2-7; D is perhaps TRBD2 (5 bases). This CDR3 has 13 amino acids. The V gene's germline CDR1 is DFQATT and CDR2 SNEGSKA (reference sequence). Trimming left V 0 bases short and J 2 bases short, with 8 bases between. The CDR3: CSAREPGTYEQYV. The DNA of the CDR3 is TGCAGTGCTAGAGAACCCGGGACCTACGAGCAGTACGTC.

The table lists this clonotype with many counts. The J gene is TRBJ1-1, the V gene TRBV3-1; D is undetermined. Germline V gene data show CDR1 as LGHDT and CDR2 as YNNKEL (reference sequence). This CDR3 contains 14 residues. Trimming pared 4 bases from V and 14 bases from J, leaving 23 bases between. The DNA for the CDR3 is TGTGCCAGCAGCCGCCTCAGAAGCGGGCCCTCCTTATTCTTT. Translation gives CASSRLRSGPSLFF.

In this sample, this clonotype turned up many times. The gene calls are TRBV15 and TRBJ2-7; the match to TRBD2 covers 8 bases. V lost 0 bases to trimming and J lost 1 base; unmatched junction nucleotides: 8. Germline CDR1 LNHNV, CDR2 YYDKDF (reference sequence). The CDR3 has 17 amino acids. CDR3 amino acids: CATSRDLAGGLSYEQYF. For the CDR3, the DNA is TGTGCCACCAGCAGAGATTTGGCGGGAGGCTTGTCCTACGAGCAGTACTTC.

There are many counts of this clonotype. J is TRBJ2-7 and V is TRBV6-1; 11 bases line up with TRBD2. In germline, CDR1 is MNHNS, CDR2 SASEGT. CDR3 length: 15 amino acids. Unmatched junction bases numbered 6, after V lost 2 bases and J lost 6 bases. The CDR3 reads CASSEISGREGEQYF. CDR3 in DNA: TGTGCCAGCAGTGAAATTAGCGGGAGGGAGGGCGAGCAGTACTTC.